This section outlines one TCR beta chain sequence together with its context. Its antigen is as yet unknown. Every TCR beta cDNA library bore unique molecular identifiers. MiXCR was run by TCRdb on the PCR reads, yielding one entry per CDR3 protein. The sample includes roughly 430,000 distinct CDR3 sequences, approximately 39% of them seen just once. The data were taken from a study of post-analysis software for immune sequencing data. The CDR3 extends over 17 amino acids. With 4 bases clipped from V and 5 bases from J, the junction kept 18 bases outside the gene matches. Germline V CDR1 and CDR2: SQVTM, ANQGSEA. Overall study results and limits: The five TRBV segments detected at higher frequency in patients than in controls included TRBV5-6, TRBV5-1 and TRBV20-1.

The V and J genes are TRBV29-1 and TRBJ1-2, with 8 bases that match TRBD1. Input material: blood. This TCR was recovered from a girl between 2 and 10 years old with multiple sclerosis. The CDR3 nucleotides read TGCAGCGTTGTTTTAGTGTCGCGAGGACAGGGCCTTTATGGCTACACCTTC. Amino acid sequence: CSVVLVSRGQGLYGYTF.